Below, 9 T cell receptor beta chains from the same sample are listed, as sequenced in a study of blood T cell repertoires in COVID-19. Produced via immunoSEQ multiplex PCR; TCRdb's table is partial and in-frame only. The table records roughly 97,000 clones, about four fifths of them present only once. The sequenced sample consisted of peripheral blood. These receptors were taken from a man between 60 and 75 years old with acute or convalescent COVID-19.

The V gene is TRBV9, the J gene TRBJ2-1; TRBD2 matches at 9 bases. This CDR3 has 14 amino acids. CDR1 is SGDLS, CDR2 YYNGEE, per germline. V lost 1 base, J lost 6 bases, and 2 bases stayed unmatched. The CDR3 DNA sequence: TGTGCCAGCAGCGTACTAGCGGGATCCAATGAGCAGTTCTTC. Translated, it gives CASSVLAGSNEQFF. The full variable domain, in which reference TRBV9 and TRBJ2-1 provide the parts outside the CDR3, is DSGVTQTPKHLITATGQRVTLRCSPRSGDLSVYWYQQSLDQGLQFLIQYYNGEERAKGNILERFSAQQFPDLHSELNLSSLELGDSALYFCASSVLAGSNEQFFGPGTRLTVL.

This clone was detected once. The chain combines TRBV5-4 with TRBJ2-1; possibly TRBD1 for D (5 bases). This CDR3 is 15 amino acids long. From germline, CDR1 is SGHNT and CDR2 YYREEE (reference sequence). V shed 0 bases and J shed 9 bases, with 16 bases lying between them. The CDR3 nucleotides are TGTGCCAGCAGCTTGGAAGTGAGCAGGGCTAGTGAGCAGTTCTTC. This sequence encodes CASSLEVSRASEQFF.

This chain uses TRBV7-8 with TRBJ1-5, with D maybe TRBD1 (5 bases). With 3 bases removed from V and 0 bases from J, the gap between germline ends came to 9 bases. The CDR3 loop spans 15 amino acids. Looked up from germline, CDR1 is SGHVS and CDR2 is FQNEAQ. This CDR3 is CASSFGTGSNQPQHF. CDR3 coding DNA: TGTGCCAGCAGCTTCGGTACAGGTAGCAATCAGCCCCAGCATTTT.

This clone was observed a few times. The chain joins TRBV27 to TRBJ1-5; D is possibly TRBD1 (5 bases). V was cut by 6 bases and J by 0 bases, with 12 bases left in between. This CDR3 is 15 amino acids long. CDR1 is MNHEY and CDR2 is SMNVEV in the germline V gene (reference sequence). The CDR3 region is CASRRTSLSNQPQHF. The CDR3 bases are TGTGCCAGCAGGCGGACATCCCTTAGCAATCAGCCCCAGCATTTT.

The chain links TRBV3-1 (or the pseudogene TRBV3-2) to TRBJ2-7, with 8 nucleotides matching TRBD2. The junction had 0 bases not matched to a gene; V was cut back by 4 bases and J by 7 bases. The CDR3 has 11 amino acids. The germline CDR1 and CDR2 sequences are LGHDT and YNNKEL (reference sequence). CDR3 sequence reads: CASSLAGEQYF. CDR3 DNA: TGTGCCAGCAGCCTAGCGGGGGAGCAGTACTTC.

V gene TRBV6-5 combines with J gene TRBJ2-7; the match to TRBD2 covers 11 bases. Germline V CDR1 and CDR2: MNHEY, SVGAGI. This CDR3 contains 14 residues. The J segment lost 4 bases and the V segment lost 8 bases, leaving 7 bases of the junction unmatched. CDR3 amino acids: CASLTGTSGYEQYF. Here the CDR3 DNA reads TGTGCCAGCCTGACCGGGACTAGCGGATACGAGCAGTACTTC.

V is TRBV9 and J is TRBJ1-6, with D unclear. V gave up 3 bases and J gave up 3 bases, with 10 bases separating them. This CDR3 is built from 15 residues. Germline V gives CDR1 SGDLS, CDR2 YYNGEE. The chain's CDR3 is CASSGGANYNSPLHF. The CDR3 DNA sequence: TGTGCCAGCAGCGGAGGAGCCAACTATAATTCACCCCTCCACTTT. Full variable domain (rest looked up from reference TRBV9 and TRBJ1-6): DSGVTQTPKHLITATGQRVTLRCSPRSGDLSVYWYQQSLDQGLQFLIQYYNGEERAKGNILERFSAQQFPDLHSELNLSSLELGDSALYFCASSGGANYNSPLHFGNGTRLTVT.

The table lists this clone with a few counts. The chain carries TRBV10-3 and TRBJ2-2, with D tentatively TRBD2 (7 bases). V was cut by 10 bases and J by 3 bases, with 15 bases left in between. The CDR3 is 14 residues long. Germline CDR1 reads ENHRY; CDR2 reads SYGVKD. CDR3 sequence: CATKGGSDTGELFF. The CDR3 nucleotides read TGTGCCACCAAGGGGGGGAGTGACACCGGGGAGCTGTTTTTT.

The chain recombines TRBV4-2 with TRBJ2-1; 10 bases are a match to TRBD2. V was pared by 2 bases and J by 5 bases, with 9 bases of the junction left unmatched. Germline V gene lookup returns CDR1 LGHNA and CDR2 YNFKEQ. The CDR3 totals 17 residues. The CDR3: CASSQPLAGGGDNEQFF. CDR3 bases: TGTGCCAGCAGCCAACCTTTAGCGGGAGGCGGGGACAATGAGCAGTTCTTC.